The entry that follows covers one T cell receptor (beta chain) sequence. The antigen is undetermined. Priming with a constant-region primer yielded TCR beta cDNA from about 450 ng total RNA. Three-round nested multiplex PCR performed with slightly modified ARM-PCR produced the TCR beta libraries. Amplification in the first two PCR rounds was performed using TRBV1-TRBV30 forward primers and a C-beta reverse primer for roughly 9 cycles each. TCRdb reprocessed the multiplex PCR reads with MiXCR, giving one entry per CDR3 protein. The sample carries hundreds of thousands of distinct CDR3 sequences, approximately 58% recorded once. Germline DNA was also extracted, and blood RNA was taken from unsorted whole blood. This sample is drawn from a study of tumor-infiltrating lymphocytes in primary liver carcinoma. General study points: Significantly greater top-250-clone fractions characterized tumors relative to blood (p = 0.039).

CDR1 and CDR2 (germline): MNHEY, SVGAGI. V dropped 4 bases and J dropped 6; count of bases not matched to a gene: 11. This CDR3 has 16 residues. Material: peripheral blood. This chain uses TRBV6-5 with TRBJ2-2; 7 bases are a match to TRBD2. The clonotype was recovered from a young woman with primary liver carcinoma and hepatitis B virus infection. This CDR3 is CASSSRWTSRAGELFF. The CDR3 nucleotides read TGTGCCAGCAGTTCCCGCTGGACTAGTAGGGCCGGGGAGCTGTTTTTT.